The clone carrying this TCR beta chain was found a few times. What it binds is not known. Researchers made TCR beta libraries by using iRepertoire HTBI primers and running Arm-PCR on CDR3 regions. MiXCR, run by TCRdb on the multiplex PCR reads, gives a single entry per CDR3 protein. The sample lists roughly 530,000 distinct CDR3 sequences, roughly a sixth occurring once. The CDR3 length is 15 residues. Looked up from germline, CDR1 is SEHNR and CDR2 is FQNEAQ (reference sequence). V gave up 4 bases and J gave up 2 bases; unmatched junction bases: 6. Time point indicated: newly diagnosed GD, antithyroid drugs for less than 3 months. With RNA extracted from PBMCs as input, the TCR library was made. The data were taken from a study of regulatory T cells in long-lasting Graves disease. Study-wide points: Rather than thyroid tissue, only peripheral blood underwent study. Newly diagnosed disease favored TRBV20-1 and TRBJ2-1 over persistent disease.

A further study also used this sample, focusing on T cells in Graves' hyperthyroidism and ophthalmopathy. That report adds: It was considered stable Graves' hyperthyroidism when ophthalmopathy did not progress within 18 months. During a first-round RT-PCR of the TCR CDR3, the HTBI primer set was used.

The chain employs TRBV7-9 and TRBJ2-5, with 8 bases matching TRBD2. This receptor was taken from a woman aged 35-65 years with Graves disease. Sequencing was performed on peripheral blood mononuclear cells (PBMCs), taken at new diagnosis, from a patient treated with antithyroid drugs. CDR3 sequence: CASSSRAGVQETQYF. In nucleotides, the CDR3 is TGTGCCAGCAGCTCCCGAGCGGGGGTTCAAGAGACCCAGTACTTC.